The 8 T cell receptor beta chains given below trace back to one sample, sequenced in a study of T cell repertoires in cytomegalovirus infection. TCRdb reprocessed the reads via MiXCR and lists one record per CDR3 protein. The sample has roughly 630,000 distinct CDR3 sequences, approximately 24% seen once. The sequenced sample was CD8+ T cells from PBMCs. These receptors came from a human donor in good health (CMV status not recorded). Some clones in this sample may be carry-over from other donors' samples.

This clonotype was recorded only once. J is TRBJ2-3 and V is TRBV6-1; D assignment may be TRBD1 or TRBD2 (5 bases each). Trimming cost V 6 bases and J 2 bases, with 18 bases left between them. The V gene's germline CDR1 is MNHNS and CDR2 SASEGT. The length of the CDR3 is 16 residues. The CDR3 DNA reads TGTGCCAGCAGCCCCTATGTGGGGACCTTCACAGATACGCAGTATTTT. The encoded protein is CASSPYVGTFTDTQYF.

This clonotype was observed a handful of times. The V and J genes are TRBV19 and TRBJ1-5; D call uncertain. In germline, CDR1 is LNHDA, CDR2 SQIVND (reference sequence). Trimming left V 0 bases short and J 2 bases short, with 8 bases between. This CDR3 is 15 amino acids long. CDR3 in amino acids: CASSIDGMRNQPQHF. The CDR3 nucleotides read TGTGCCAGTAGTATAGATGGGATGCGCAATCAGCCCCAGCATTTT. Together with reference TRBV19 and TRBJ1-5, the CDR3 gives the full variable domain: DGGITQSPKYLFRKEGQNVTLSCEQNLNHDAMYWYRQDPGQGLRLIYYSQIVNDFQKGDIAEGYSVSREKKESFPLTVTSAQKNPTAFYLCASSIDGMRNQPQHFGDGTRLSIL.

The V gene is TRBV6-5, the J gene TRBJ1-4; D not resolved. Germline CDR1 reads MNHEY; CDR2 reads SVGAGI. Trimming cost V 2 bases and J 8 bases, with 9 bases left between them. This CDR3 spans 13 amino acids. The CDR3 region is CASSYRIGEKLFF. CDR3 nucleotides: TGTGCCAGCAGTTACAGGATCGGAGAAAAACTGTTTTTT.

This chain joins TRBV14 and TRBJ1-1, with 10 bases that match TRBD1. The junction had 6 bases not matched to a gene; V was cut back by 1 base and J by 4 bases. The CDR3 contains 16 residues. The germline gives CDR1 SGHDN, CDR2 FVKESK. The CDR3 loop is CASSQAGQGLGTEAFF. Here the CDR3 DNA reads TGTGCCAGCAGCCAAGCGGGACAGGGGTTGGGCACTGAAGCTTTCTTT.

Details on this clonotype: This may stem from a read error, because a much larger clone lies one nucleotide away. V usage is TRBV6-4 and J usage is TRBJ2-1; 9 positions match TRBD1. Germline loops: CDR1 MRHNA, CDR2 SNTAGT. The length of the CDR3 is 14 residues. The CDR3 region has the DNA TGTGCCAGCAATGACTCGACAGGGGGCAATGAGCAGTTCTTC. This codes for CASNDSTGGNEQFF.

The chain has TRBV20-1 and TRBJ2-1; D unclear. Germline CDR1 reads DFQATT; CDR2 reads SNEGSKA (reference sequence). The CDR3 has 15 residues. The V end lost 4 bases, the J end lost 0 bases, and 13 bases lay between the germline ends. The CDR3 here is CSATDTFSSYNEQFF. In DNA, the CDR3 is TGCAGTGCTACTGACACTTTCAGCTCCTACAATGAGCAGTTCTTC.

This clonotype has a count of ten or more. The rearrangement joins TRBV7-8 to TRBJ2-7; D is perhaps TRBD2 (6 bases). CDR3 size: 15 residues. V lost 5 bases, J lost 6 bases, and 20 bases lay in between. Germline CDR1 reads SGHVS; CDR2 reads FQNEAQ. In nucleotides, the CDR3 is TGTGCCAGCAGCCCGGGGGAGCCAAAGATCGCCGAGCAGTACTTC. This codes for CASSPGEPKIAEQYF.

Ten or more counts support this clonotype. The rearrangement joins TRBV27 to TRBJ2-7, with 8 bases fitting TRBD1. This CDR3 contains 14 residues. Germline CDR1 MNHEY, CDR2 SMNVEV (reference sequence). J gave up 4 bases and V 6 bases, and 8 bases lay outside the gene matches. This CDR3 is CASSPTGEFYEQYF. CDR3 sequence (DNA): TGTGCCAGCAGCCCGACAGGGGAATTTTACGAGCAGTACTTC.